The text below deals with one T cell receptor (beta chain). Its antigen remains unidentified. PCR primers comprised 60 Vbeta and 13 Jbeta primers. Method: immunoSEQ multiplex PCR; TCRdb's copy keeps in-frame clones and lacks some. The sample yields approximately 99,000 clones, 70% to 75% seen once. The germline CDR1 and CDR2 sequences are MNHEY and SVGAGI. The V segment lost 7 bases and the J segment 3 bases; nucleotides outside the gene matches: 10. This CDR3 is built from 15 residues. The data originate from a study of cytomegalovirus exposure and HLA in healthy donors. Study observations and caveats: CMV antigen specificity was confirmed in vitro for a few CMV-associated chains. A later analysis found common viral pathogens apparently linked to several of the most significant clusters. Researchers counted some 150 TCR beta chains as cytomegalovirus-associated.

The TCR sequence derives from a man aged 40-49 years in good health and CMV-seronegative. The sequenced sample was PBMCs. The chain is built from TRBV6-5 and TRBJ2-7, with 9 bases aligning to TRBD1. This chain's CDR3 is CASTPTGGLIYEQYF. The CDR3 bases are TGTGCCAGCACCCCGACAGGGGGATTGATCTACGAGCAGTACTTC.